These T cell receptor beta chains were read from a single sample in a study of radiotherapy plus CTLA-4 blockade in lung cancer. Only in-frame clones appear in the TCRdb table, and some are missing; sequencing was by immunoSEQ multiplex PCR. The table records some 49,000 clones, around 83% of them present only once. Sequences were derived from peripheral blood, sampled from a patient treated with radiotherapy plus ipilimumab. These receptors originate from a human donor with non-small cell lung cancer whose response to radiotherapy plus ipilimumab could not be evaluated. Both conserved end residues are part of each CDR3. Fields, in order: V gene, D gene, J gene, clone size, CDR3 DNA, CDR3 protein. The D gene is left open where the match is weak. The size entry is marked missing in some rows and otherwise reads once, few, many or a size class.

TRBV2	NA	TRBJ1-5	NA	TGTGCCAGCAGTCGACAGTATGGTGGCAATCAGCCCCAGCATTTT	CASSRQYGGNQPQHF
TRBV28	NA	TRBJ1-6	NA	TGTGCCAGCAGTCTGACAGATAATTCACCCCTCCACTTT	CASSLTDNSPLHF
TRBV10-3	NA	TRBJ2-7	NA	TGTGCCATCAGTTCTCCGGGACAACAATCCTACGAGCAGTACTTC	CAISSPGQQSYEQYF
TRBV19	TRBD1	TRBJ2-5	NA	TGTGCCAGTAGTATGTGGTGGGGGGACAGGGACCAAGAGACCCAGTACTTC	CASSMWWGDRDQETQYF
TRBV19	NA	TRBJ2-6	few	TGTGCCAGTAGTATAGCAGGCTCTGGGGCCAACGTCCTGACTTTC	CASSIAGSGANVLTF
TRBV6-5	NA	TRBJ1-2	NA	TGTGCCAGCAGTCGACAGGTTCTTGACTATGGCTACACCTTC	CASSRQVLDYGYTF
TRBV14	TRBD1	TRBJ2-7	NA	TGTGCCAGCAGCCAAGGGTATGAGGGACAGGCAATCTTC	CASSQGYEGQAIF
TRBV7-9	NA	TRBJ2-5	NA	TGTGCCAGCAGCTTAGTTACTGGGAGCCAAGAGACCCAGTACTTC	CASSLVTGSQETQYF
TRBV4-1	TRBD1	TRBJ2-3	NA	TGCGCCAGCAGCCAAGACCACCTCCGACAGGGGGGTACGCAGTATTTT	CASSQDHLRQGGTQYF
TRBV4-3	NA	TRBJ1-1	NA	TGCGCCAGCAGCCAGGGGACTTCGCGGAACACTGAAGCTTTCTTT	CASSQGTSRNTEAFF
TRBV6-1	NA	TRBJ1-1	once	TGTGCCAGCGTGGCCTGGGGAGAGGCTTTCTTT	CASVAWGEAFF
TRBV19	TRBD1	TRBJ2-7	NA	TGTGCCAGTAGTCTGGGACAGGGGTATGGCGAGCAGTACTTC	CASSLGQGYGEQYF
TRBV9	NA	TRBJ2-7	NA	TGTGCCAGCGGATTGTTCACAGGGTATGCCTACGAGCAGTACTTC	CASGLFTGYAYEQYF
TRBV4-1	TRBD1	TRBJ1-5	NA	TGCGCCAGCAGCCAAGACGGGACAGATCAGCCCCAGCATTTT	CASSQDGTDQPQHF
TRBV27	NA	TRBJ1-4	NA	TGTGCCAGCAGTTTAACGGCAGGGGACCAGTGGGAAAAACTGTTTTTT	CASSLTAGDQWEKLFF
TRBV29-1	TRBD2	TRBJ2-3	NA	TGCAGCGTTGTAGCGGGGGGGACTCTTACGCAGTATTTT	CSVVAGGTLTQYF
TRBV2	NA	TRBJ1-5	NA	TGTGCCAGCAGTGGAAGGGGGTCGCAGCCCCAGCATTTT	CASSGRGSQPQHF
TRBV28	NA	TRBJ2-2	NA	TGTGCCAGCAGTTTGCGGACATTAAACGGGGAGCTGTTTTTT	CASSLRTLNGELFF
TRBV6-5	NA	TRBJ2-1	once	TGTGCCAGCGGGCGGCTAGCTGATGAGCAGTTCTTC	CASGRLADEQFF
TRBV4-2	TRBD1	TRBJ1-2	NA	TGTGCCAGCAGCCGGGGTGAGGGGGCAAGTGGCTACACCTTC	CASSRGEGASGYTF
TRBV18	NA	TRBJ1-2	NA	TGTGCCAGCTCACCGACTGGACACCCCTATGGCTACACCTTC	CASSPTGHPYGYTF
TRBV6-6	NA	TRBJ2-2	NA	TGTGCCAGCAGTATACTAGCGAACACCGGGGAGCTGTTTTTT	CASSILANTGELFF
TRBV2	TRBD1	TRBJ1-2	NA	TGTGCCAGCAGTGGCCGCAGGGGGGCGGACGGCTACACCTTC	CASSGRRGADGYTF
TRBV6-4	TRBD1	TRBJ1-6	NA	TGTGCCAGCAGTGGGGGAGGGACAGGGTCCTTT	CASSGGGTGSF
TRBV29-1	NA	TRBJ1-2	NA	TGCAGCGTTGGTTCCTGGGGGGATGGCTACACCTTC	CSVGSWGDGYTF
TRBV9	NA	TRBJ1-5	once	TGTGCCAGCAGCGCCGAGGGGGGGCAGCCCCAGCATTTT	CASSAEGGQPQHF
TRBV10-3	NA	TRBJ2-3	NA	TGTGCCATCAGTGGGGGGCACGAGGGAAGGGCAGATACGCAGTATTTT	CAISGGHEGRADTQYF
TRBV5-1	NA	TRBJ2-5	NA	TGCGCCAGCAAAGGTCAACTAGGGCCAAGGGAGACCCAGTACTTC	CASKGQLGPRETQYF
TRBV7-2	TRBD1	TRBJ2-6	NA	TGTGCCAGCAGCTGGGCCGGGACAGGGATAAGTGGGGCCAACGTCCTGACTTTC	CASSWAGTGISGANVLTF
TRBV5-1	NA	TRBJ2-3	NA	TGCGCCAGCAGCTTGGCCCGCGGTGGCACAGATACGCAGTATTTT	CASSLARGGTDTQYF
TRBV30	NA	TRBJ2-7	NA	TGTGCCTGGAGTGGGCAGGTCTTGGCCGAGCAGTACTTC	CAWSGQVLAEQYF
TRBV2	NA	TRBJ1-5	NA	TGTGCCAGCAGCGACGACAGGTTTAGCAATCAGCCCCAGCATTTT	CASSDDRFSNQPQHF
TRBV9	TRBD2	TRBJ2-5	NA	TGTGCCAGCAGCGTCGGCGGGAGGGCCCCAGAGACCCAGTACTTC	CASSVGGRAPETQYF
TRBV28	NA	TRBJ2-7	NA	TGTGCCAGCAGTCCAACCCGGGACTTCAGCTCCTACGAGCAGTACTTC	CASSPTRDFSSYEQYF
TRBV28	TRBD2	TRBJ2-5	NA	TGTGCCAGCAGTTGGAGAAAAGCGGGAGGGCAAGAGACCCAGTACTTC	CASSWRKAGGQETQYF
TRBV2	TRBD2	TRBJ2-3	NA	TGTGCCAGCAGCAGACTAGCTGTAAGTCCAGATACGCAGTATTTT	CASSRLAVSPDTQYF
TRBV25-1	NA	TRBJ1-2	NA	TGTGCCAGCGTGGTTCCAACGGACTATGGCTACACCTTC	CASVVPTDYGYTF
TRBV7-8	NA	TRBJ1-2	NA	TGTGCCAGCAGCTTTCCCCCCGAGGGCTACACCTTC	CASSFPPEGYTF
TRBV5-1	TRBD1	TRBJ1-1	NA	TGCGCCAGCAGCTTGGCCCCTCCGGGACAGGGGGCTGAAGCTTTCTTT	CASSLAPPGQGAEAFF
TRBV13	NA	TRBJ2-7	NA	TGTGCCAGCAGCTTACAATCCGGTTTTCAAAGCTCCTACGAGCAGTACTTC	CASSLQSGFQSSYEQYF
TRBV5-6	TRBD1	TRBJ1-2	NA	TGTGCCAGCAGCTTGGCTTTCATTAGTGGCAGGGGGAGCTATGGCTACACCTTC	CASSLAFISGRGSYGYTF
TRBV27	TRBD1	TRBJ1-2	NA	TGTGCCAGCAGTTTAAACGGAGGGGGCGCAAGCTATGGCTACACCTTC	CASSLNGGGASYGYTF
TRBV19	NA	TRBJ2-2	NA	TGTGCCAGTAGTTCCCGGACAGTACCAACCGGGGAGCTGTTTTTT	CASSSRTVPTGELFF
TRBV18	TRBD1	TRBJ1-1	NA	TGTGCCATATCGGACAGGGCCGGGACTGAAGCTTTCTTT	CAISDRAGTEAFF
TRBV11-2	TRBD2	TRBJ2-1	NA	TGTGCCAGCAGCTTATTGGTACTAGCGGGAGCCAACTACAATGAGCAGTTCTTC	CASSLLVLAGANYNEQFF
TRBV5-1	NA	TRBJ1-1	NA	TGCGCCAGCAGCTTTACGGGTTCCACTGAAGCTTTCTTT	CASSFTGSTEAFF
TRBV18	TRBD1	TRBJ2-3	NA	TGTGCCAGCTCACCTAGAGAGGGACAGGGGACAGATACGCAGTATTTT	CASSPREGQGTDTQYF
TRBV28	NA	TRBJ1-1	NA	TGTGCCAGCAGTTTTCCGGGGTCTAACACTGAAGCTTTCTTT	CASSFPGSNTEAFF
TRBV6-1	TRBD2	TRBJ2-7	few	TGTGCCAGCAGTATACGGGAGGGCCCCTACGAGCAGTACTTC	CASSIREGPYEQYF